In this sample, the clone carrying this T cell receptor (beta chain) turned up a few times. Its matching antigen is unknown. The record originates from a study of regulatory T cells in long-lasting Graves disease. Study results and caveats: TCR diversity in persistent Graves' patients was below that of newly diagnosed ones.

TCR beta libraries were built with iRepertoire HTBI primers and Arm-PCR of CDR3 regions. TCRdb re-analysed the multiplex PCR reads in MiXCR, keeping a single row per CDR3 protein. Of more than 400,000 distinct CDR3 sequences in the sample, under 20% were seen once. The CDR3 consists of 13 residues. The germline V and J ends were trimmed by 5 bases and 6 bases, with 14 bases remaining between them. Germline V gene sequence: CDR1 MDHEN, CDR2 SYDVKM. Time point reported: newly diagnosed GD, antithyroid drugs for less than 3 months. RNA from PBMCs was the source of the TCR library. These records were also assigned to another study, of T cells in Graves' hyperthyroidism and ophthalmopathy. As that study records: Uncontrolled infection, other autoimmune disease, pregnancy or lactation excluded patients.

The source was peripheral blood mononuclear cells (PBMCs), collected at new diagnosis, from a patient treated with antithyroid drugs. The chain is built from TRBV28 and TRBJ2-7; no clear D gene. The clonotype comes from a middle-aged man with Graves disease. The CDR3 spells CASSPPKGSEQYF. The CDR3 nucleotides read TGTGCCAGCAGTCCCCCGAAAGGTTCCGAGCAGTACTTC.